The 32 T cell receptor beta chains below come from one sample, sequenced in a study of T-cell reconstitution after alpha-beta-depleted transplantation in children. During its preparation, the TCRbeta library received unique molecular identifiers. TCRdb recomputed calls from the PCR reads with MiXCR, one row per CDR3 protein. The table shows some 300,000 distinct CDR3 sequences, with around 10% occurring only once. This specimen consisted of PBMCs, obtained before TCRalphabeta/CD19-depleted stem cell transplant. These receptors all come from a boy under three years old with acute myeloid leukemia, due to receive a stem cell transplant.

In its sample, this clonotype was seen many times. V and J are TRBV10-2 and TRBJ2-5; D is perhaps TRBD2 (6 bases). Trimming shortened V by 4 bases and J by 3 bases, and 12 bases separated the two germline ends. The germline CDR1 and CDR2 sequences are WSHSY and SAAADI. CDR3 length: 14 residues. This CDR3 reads CASSVRREEETQYF. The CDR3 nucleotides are TGCGCCAGCAGTGTCCGCAGGGAGGAAGAGACCCAGTACTTC.

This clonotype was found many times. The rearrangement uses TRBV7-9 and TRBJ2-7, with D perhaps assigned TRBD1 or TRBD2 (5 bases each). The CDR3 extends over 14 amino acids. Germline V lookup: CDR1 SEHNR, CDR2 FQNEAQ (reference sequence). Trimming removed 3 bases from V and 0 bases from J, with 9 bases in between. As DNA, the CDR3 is TGTGCCAGCAGCTTCGGGGCGTACTCCTACGAGCAGTACTTC. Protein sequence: CASSFGAYSYEQYF.

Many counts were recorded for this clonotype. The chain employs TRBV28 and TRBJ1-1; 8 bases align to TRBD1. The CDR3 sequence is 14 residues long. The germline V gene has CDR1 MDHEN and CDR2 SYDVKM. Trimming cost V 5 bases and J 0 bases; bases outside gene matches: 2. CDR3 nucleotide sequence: TGTGCCAGCAGTGGGGGACAGGTGAACACTGAAGCTTTCTTT. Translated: CASSGGQVNTEAFF.

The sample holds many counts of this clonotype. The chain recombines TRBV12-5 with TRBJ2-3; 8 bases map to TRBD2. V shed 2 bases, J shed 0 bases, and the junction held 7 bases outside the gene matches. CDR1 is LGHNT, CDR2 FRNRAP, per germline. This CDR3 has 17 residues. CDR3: CASGLYGLAISTDTQYF. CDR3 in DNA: TGTGCTAGTGGTTTGTACGGACTAGCAATAAGCACAGATACGCAGTATTTT.

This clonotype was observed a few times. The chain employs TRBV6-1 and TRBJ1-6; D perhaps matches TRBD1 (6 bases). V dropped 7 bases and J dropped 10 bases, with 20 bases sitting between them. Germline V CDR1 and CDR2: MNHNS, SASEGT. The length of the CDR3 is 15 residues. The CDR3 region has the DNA TGTGCCAGCATCCGAGACCCGAGGGGGGGATCACCCCTCCACTTT. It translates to CASIRDPRGGSPLHF.

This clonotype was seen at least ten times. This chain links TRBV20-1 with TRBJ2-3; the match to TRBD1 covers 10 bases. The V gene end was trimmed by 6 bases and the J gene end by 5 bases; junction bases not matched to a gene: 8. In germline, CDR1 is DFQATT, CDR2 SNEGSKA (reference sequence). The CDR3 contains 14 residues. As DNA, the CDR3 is TGCAGTGCCGTCGACAGGGGGCTTGGAGATACGCAGTATTTT. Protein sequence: CSAVDRGLGDTQYF.

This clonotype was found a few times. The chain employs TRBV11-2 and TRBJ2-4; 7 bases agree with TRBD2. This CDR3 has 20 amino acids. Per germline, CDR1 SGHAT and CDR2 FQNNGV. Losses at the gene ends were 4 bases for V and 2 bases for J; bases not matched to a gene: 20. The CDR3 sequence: CASSSRGQPIAGWTKNIQYF. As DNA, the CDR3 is TGTGCCAGCAGCTCCCGAGGGCAGCCCATAGCGGGCTGGACCAAAAACATTCAGTACTTC.

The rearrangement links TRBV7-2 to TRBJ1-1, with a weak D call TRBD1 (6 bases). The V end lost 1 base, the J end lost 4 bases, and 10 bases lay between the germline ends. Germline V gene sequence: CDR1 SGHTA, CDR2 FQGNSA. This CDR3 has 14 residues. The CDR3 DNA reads TGTGCCAGCAGCTTAGACAGGGCGCGCACTGAAGCTTTCTTT. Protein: CASSLDRARTEAFF.

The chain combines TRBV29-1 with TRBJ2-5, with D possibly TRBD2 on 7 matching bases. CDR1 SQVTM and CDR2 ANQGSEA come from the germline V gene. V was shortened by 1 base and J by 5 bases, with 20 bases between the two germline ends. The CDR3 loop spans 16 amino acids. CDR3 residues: CSVEGPGGGQRETQYF. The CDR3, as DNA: TGCAGCGTTGAAGGGCCAGGCGGGGGCCAAAGGGAGACCCAGTACTTC.

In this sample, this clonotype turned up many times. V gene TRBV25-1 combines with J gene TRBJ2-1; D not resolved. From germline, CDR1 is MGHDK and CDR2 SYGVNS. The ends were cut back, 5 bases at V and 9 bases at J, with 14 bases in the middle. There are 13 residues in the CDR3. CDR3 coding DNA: TGTGCCAGCAGTCATACTCCCTTCAGTGAGCAGTTCTTC. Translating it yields CASSHTPFSEQFF.

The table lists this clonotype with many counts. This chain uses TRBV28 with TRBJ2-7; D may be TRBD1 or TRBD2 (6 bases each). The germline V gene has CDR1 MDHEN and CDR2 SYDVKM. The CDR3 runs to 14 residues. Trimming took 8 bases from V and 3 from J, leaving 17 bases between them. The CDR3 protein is CASRETGGVYEQYF. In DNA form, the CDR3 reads TGTGCCAGCCGAGAGACAGGCGGGGTCTACGAGCAGTACTTC.

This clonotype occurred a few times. This chain's CDR3 is CSAPIGRFSNYGYTF. CDR3 in DNA: TGCAGTGCTCCAATCGGTCGATTTAGCAACTATGGCTACACCTTC. The chain combines TRBV20-1 with TRBJ1-2; D gene ambiguous. Trimming removed 5 bases at V and 2 bases at J, with 18 bases between. Germline V gene data show CDR1 as DFQATT and CDR2 as SNEGSKA (reference sequence). This CDR3 is 15 amino acids long.

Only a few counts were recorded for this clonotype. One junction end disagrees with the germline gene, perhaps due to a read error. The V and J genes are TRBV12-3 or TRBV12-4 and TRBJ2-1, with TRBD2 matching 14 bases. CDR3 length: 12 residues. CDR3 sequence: CASSPGLAGGLF. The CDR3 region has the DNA TGTGCCAGCAGTCCTGGACTAGCGGGGGGTCTCTTC.

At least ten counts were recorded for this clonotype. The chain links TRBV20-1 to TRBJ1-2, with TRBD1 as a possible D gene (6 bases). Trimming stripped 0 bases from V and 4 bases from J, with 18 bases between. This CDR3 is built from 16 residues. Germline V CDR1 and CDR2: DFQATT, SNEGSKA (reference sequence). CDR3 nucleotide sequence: TGCAGTGCTAGAGATCAGAGGCAGGGGTCGCCCTATGGCTACACCTTC. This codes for CSARDQRQGSPYGYTF.

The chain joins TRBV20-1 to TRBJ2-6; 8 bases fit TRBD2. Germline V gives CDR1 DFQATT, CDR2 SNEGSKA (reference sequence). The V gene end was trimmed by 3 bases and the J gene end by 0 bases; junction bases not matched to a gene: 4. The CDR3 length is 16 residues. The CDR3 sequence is CSASSGISSGANVLTF. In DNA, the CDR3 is TGCAGTGCTAGTAGCGGGATCAGCTCTGGGGCCAACGTCCTGACTTTC.

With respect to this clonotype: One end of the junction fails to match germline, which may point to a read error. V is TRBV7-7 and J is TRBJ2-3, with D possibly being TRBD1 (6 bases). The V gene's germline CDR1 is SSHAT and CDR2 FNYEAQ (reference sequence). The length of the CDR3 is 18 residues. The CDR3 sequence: CASSPSPTGMGRTDTQYF. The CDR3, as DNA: TGTGCTAGCAGCCCGAGCCCCACAGGGATGGGGCGCACAGATACGCAGTATTTT.

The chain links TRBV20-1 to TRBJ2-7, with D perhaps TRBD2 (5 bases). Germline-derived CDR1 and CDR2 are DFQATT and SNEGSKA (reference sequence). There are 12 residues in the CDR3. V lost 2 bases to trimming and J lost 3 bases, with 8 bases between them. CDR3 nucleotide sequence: TGCAGTGCTAGAAACGGGAACTACGAGCAGTACTTC. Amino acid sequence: CSARNGNYEQYF.

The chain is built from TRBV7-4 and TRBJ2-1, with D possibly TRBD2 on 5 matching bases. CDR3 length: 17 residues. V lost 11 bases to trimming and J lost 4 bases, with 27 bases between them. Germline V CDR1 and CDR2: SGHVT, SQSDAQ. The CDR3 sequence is CACCQGRGLPFYNEQFF. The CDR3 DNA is TGTGCCTGCTGCCAAGGGAGAGGACTCCCTTTTTACAATGAGCAGTTCTTC.

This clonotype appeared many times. DNA of the CDR3: TGCGCCAGCAGCCCGACAGGGGGCCTGAAGGGGAACACTGAAGCTTTCTTT. It codes for CASSPTGGLKGNTEAFF. This sequence joins TRBV5-1 and TRBJ1-1, with 10 bases lining up with TRBD1. Germline V gene sequence: CDR1 SGHRS, CDR2 YFSETQ. The J segment lost 1 base and the V segment lost 4 bases, leaving 10 bases of the junction unmatched. The CDR3 sequence is 17 residues long.

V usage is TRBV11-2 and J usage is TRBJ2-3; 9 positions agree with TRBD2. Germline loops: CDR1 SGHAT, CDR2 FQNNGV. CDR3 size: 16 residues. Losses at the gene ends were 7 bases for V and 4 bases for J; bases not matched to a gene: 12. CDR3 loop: CASTPAVAGDADTQYF. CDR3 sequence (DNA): TGTGCCAGCACACCGGCGGTAGCGGGAGATGCAGATACGCAGTATTTT.

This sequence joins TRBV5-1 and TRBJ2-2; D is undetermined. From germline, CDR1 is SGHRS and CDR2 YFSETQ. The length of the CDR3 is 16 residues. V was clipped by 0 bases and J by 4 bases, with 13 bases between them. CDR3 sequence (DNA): TGCGCCAGCAGCTTGGCCACAGTGGCCCTCACCGGGGAGCTGTTTTTT. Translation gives CASSLATVALTGELFF.

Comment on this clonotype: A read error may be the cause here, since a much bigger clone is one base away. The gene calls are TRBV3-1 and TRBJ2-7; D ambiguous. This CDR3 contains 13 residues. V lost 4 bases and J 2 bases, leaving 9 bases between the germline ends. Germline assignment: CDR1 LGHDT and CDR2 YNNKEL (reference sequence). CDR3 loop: CASSPLAAYEQYV. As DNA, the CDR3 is TGTGCCAGCAGCCCCCTGGCAGCCTACGAGCAGTACGTC.

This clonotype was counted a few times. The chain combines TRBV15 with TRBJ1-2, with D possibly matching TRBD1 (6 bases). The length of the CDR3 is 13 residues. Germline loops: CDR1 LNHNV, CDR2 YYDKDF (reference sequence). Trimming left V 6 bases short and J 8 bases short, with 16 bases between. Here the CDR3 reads CATSRTAGLGYTF. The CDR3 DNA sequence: TGTGCCACCAGTAGGACAGCCGGGCTAGGCTACACCTTC.

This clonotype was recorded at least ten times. Written as DNA, the CDR3 is TGTGCCAGCAGCTATAGGCCCATCCGGGACAGAGCCTACGAGCAGTACTTC. This encodes CASSYRPIRDRAYEQYF. This rearrangement joins TRBV7-8 to TRBJ2-7; 7 bases fit TRBD1. Germline assignment: CDR1 SGHVS and CDR2 FQNEAQ. The CDR3 covers 17 residues. The ends lost 4 bases at V and 2 bases at J; junction bases unmatched: 14.

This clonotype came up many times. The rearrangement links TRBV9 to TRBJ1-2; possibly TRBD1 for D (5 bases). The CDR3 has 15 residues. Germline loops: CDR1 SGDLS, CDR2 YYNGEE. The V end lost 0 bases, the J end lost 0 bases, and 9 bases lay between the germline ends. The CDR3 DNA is TGTGCCAGCAGCGTAGGGGGCGCCTCTAACTATGGCTACACCTTC. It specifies CASSVGGASNYGYTF.

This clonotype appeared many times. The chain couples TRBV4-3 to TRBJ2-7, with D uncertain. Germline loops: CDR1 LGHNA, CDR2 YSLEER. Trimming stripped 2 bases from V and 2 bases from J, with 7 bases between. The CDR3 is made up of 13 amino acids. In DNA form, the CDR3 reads TGCGCCAGCAGCCAAAACGGACCCTACGAGCAGTACTTC. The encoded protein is CASSQNGPYEQYF.

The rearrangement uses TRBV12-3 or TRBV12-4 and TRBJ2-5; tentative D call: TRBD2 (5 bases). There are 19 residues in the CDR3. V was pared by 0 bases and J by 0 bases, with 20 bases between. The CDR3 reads CASSLARASHERDQETQYF. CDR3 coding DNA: TGTGCCAGCAGTTTAGCGCGAGCTAGCCACGAACGGGACCAAGAGACCCAGTACTTC.

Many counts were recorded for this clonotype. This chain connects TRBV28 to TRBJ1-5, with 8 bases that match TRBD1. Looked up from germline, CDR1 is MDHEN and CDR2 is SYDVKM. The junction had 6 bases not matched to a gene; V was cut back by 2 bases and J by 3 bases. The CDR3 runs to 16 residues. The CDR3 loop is CASSLGDRTFNQPQHF. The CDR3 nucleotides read TGTGCCAGCAGTTTAGGGGACAGGACCTTCAATCAGCCCCAGCATTTT.

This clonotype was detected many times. CDR3 DNA sequence: TGTGCCAGCAGACCCGGGACAGGGGCGAAGGCTGAAGCTTTCTTT. This codes for CASRPGTGAKAEAFF. The genes are TRBV7-6 and TRBJ1-1; 10 nucleotides line up with TRBD1. The V gene's germline CDR1 is SGHVS and CDR2 FNYEAQ. The V segment lost 6 bases and the J segment 6 bases; nucleotides outside the gene matches: 10. The CDR3 loop spans 15 amino acids.

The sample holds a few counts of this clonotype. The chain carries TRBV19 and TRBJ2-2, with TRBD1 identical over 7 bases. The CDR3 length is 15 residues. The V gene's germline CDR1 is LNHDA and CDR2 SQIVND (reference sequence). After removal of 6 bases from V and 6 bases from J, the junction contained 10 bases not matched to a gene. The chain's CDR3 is CASRADRAPAGELFF. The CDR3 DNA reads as TGTGCCAGTAGAGCCGACAGGGCCCCGGCCGGGGAGCTGTTTTTT. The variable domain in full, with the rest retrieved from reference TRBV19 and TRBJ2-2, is DGGITQSPKYLFRKEGQNVTLSCEQNLNHDAMYWYRQDPGQGLRLIYYSQIVNDFQKGDIAEGYSVSREKKESFPLTVTSAQKNPTAFYLCASRADRAPAGELFFGEGSRLTVL.

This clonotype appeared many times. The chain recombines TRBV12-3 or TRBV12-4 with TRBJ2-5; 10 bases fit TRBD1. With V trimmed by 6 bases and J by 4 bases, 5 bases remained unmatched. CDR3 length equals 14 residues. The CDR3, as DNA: TGTGCCAGCAGGTGGACAGGGGGAGGAGAGACCCAGTACTTC. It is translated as CASRWTGGGETQYF.

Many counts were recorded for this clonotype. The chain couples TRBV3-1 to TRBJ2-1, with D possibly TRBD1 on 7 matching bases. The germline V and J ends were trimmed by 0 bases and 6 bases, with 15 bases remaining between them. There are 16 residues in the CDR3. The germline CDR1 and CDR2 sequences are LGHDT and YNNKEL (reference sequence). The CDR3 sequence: CASSQETRQGGNEQFF. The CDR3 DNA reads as TGTGCCAGCAGCCAAGAAACCCGACAGGGAGGCAATGAGCAGTTCTTC.